This TCR beta chain stems from a study of beta chain features in type 1 diabetes. The overall study: Patient and healthy donor groups were alike in age, gender and cell yields.

Purity exceeding 95% was reached by all sorted populations. As every portion of the isolated RNA was reverse transcribed, the sequencing read expressed TCRB transcripts. Sequenced by immunoSEQ multiplex PCR; TCRdb stores in-frame clones only, minus some. The sample includes 200,000 to 250,000 clones, roughly a tenth seen only once; the top ten take roughly 1.4%. Findings of the study overall: There were fewer insertions and more deletions at the VDJ junctions of type 1 diabetes patients. Shortening that was moderate but significant affected the TCRB CDR3s of Type 1 diabetes patients in all four CD4+ subsets.

V was pared by 3 bases and J by 5 bases, with 2 bases of the junction left unmatched. The CDR3 length is 14 residues. Germline lookup yields CDR1 SGHNT and CDR2 YENEEA. As regards this clone: Its antigen is unknown.

Sequencing used central memory CD4+ T cells from blood. The chain combines TRBV11-3 with TRBJ2-1, with 9 bases lining up with TRBD2. The sequence was collected from a man aged 18 to 35 in good health. CDR3 protein: CASSLASGNNEQFF. For the CDR3, the DNA is TGTGCCAGCAGCTTGGCTAGCGGGAACAATGAGCAGTTCTTC.